This TCR beta chain was documented in a study of shared clonotypes between healthy human individuals. Study as a whole: Per donor, CD8 memory used one plate, CD8 naive used two, CD4 memory used three and CD4 naive used three. Findings and caveats of the study: The sampled material consisted only of blood, and tissue repertoires are likely to differ.

About this clone itself: Its antigen is unknown.

In the source study's methods: Filtering differed for immunoSEQ, which gave only junction sequences without quality scores. Sequencing used immunoSEQ multiplex PCR; TCRdb keeps in-frame clones, though not all of them. That table supplies the V and J calls and clone size; D and trimming were determined from the DNA. This table has a few million clones, 85% to 95% appearing once. The germline V gene encodes CDR1 SGHTA and CDR2 FQGNSA. There are 14 residues in the CDR3. V was clipped by 6 bases and J by 1 base, with 13 bases between them. Division of CD4+ cells produced a CD45RA+ naive subset and a CD45RA-negative memory subset.

The genes are TRBV7-2 and TRBJ2-7; D is perhaps TRBD1 (5 bases). The sequence was obtained from a man aged 18 to 30 in good health. Some clones in this sample may be carry-over from other donors' samples. The sequenced material came from naive CD4+ T cells from PBMCs. Subset denoted: CD45RA+ positively selected. For the CDR3, the DNA is TGTGCCAGCAGTTATGGGGCCGGATCCTACGAGCAGTACTTC. Encoded protein: CASSYGAGSYEQYF.